This is a list of T cell receptor beta chains from one sample in a study of shared clonotypes between healthy human individuals. The repertoire was sequenced with immunoSEQ multiplex PCR; TCRdb's copy has only in-frame clones and lacks some. The table shows about 2.1 million clones, with about 93% occurring only once. Sequences were obtained from naive CD8+ T cells from PBMCs. The source of these receptors is a man in his late teens or twenties in good health. Some clones in this sample may be carry-over from other donors' samples. Each CDR3 is given with its conserved first and last residue.

v_gene	j_gene	CDR3aa
TRBV19	TRBJ2-7	CASSIGGRGGSDEQYF
TRBV5-5	TRBJ1-5	CASSFWDDGNQPQHF
TRBV9	TRBJ2-3	CASSSGRASSTDTQYF
TRBV11-2	TRBJ2-7	CASSRTGDYEQYF
TRBV7-2	TRBJ1-4	CASSPSRLNEKLFF
TRBV14	TRBJ1-2	CASSQRGAYGYTF
TRBV7-9	TRBJ1-2	CASSLGTGSDYGYTF
TRBV11-3	TRBJ2-1	CASSIKSGLNPNEQFF
TRBV7-9	TRBJ1-2	CASSHGTGAIDYGYTF
TRBV27	TRBJ2-5	CASKGGLRETQYF
TRBV11-2	TRBJ2-7	CASSLDRLAGEGGYEQYF
TRBV10-3	TRBJ2-3	CAITSDQQGTDTQYF
TRBV7-2	TRBJ2-5	CASQELAGVTETQYF
TRBV15	TRBJ2-1	CATSRLPAGGSYNEQFF
TRBV28	TRBJ1-1	CASSPGAGVTEAFF
TRBV9	TRBJ1-5	CASSVGQPQHF
TRBV6-5	TRBJ1-1	CASRDGTEMNTEAFF
TRBV11-2	TRBJ1-2	CASSPLQGDYGYTF
TRBV7-6	TRBJ2-2	CASNTGLPVAGELFF
TRBV5-1	TRBJ2-3	CASSHLPGQGAPPGERVRTDTQYF
TRBV27	TRBJ2-2	CASSHVRGGRGTGELFF
TRBV27	TRBJ2-7	CASSLTGARYYEQYF
TRBV7-9	TRBJ2-7	CASSLAGTGSYEQYF
TRBV5-4	TRBJ1-1	CASSFRGGTEAFF
TRBV10-2	TRBJ2-5	CASSAHLDGPEETQYF
TRBV7-3	TRBJ2-2	CASSPRLAGVTGGELFF
TRBV11-2	TRBJ2-7	CASSYGTYEQYF
TRBV29-1	TRBJ2-1	CSALRDRDDNEQFF
TRBV10-3	TRBJ2-1	CAISPAGDPEQFF
TRBV28	TRBJ2-7	CASSFSGNLLEQYF
TRBV19	TRBJ2-7	CASSIEGKASNEQYF
TRBV19	TRBJ1-1	CASSWQGGNTEAFF
TRBV7-9	TRBJ2-7	CASSSDGTGVWYEQYF
TRBV7-9	TRBJ1-1	CASSLDWRSAENTEAFF
TRBV27	TRBJ2-4	CASSLYPQDMAKNIQYF
TRBV2	TRBJ2-1	CASSDGTGKDEQFF
TRBV7-8	TRBJ2-5	CASSPRTTSMLAQYF
TRBV28	TRBJ2-2	CASSLLLGAKELFF
TRBV4-3	TRBJ2-7	CASSQEWISSYEQYF
TRBV7-6	TRBJ2-1	CASSTRAGTESYNEQFF
TRBV4-3	TRBJ1-6	CASSQDGGDSPLHF
TRBV13	TRBJ2-1	CASSPSGQGADEQFF
TRBV11-2	TRBJ1-4	CASSFLGGGAAELFF
TRBV6-5	TRBJ2-1	CASSGGREGLEQFF
TRBV7-9	TRBJ1-1	CASSSPRELNTEAFF
TRBV27	TRBJ2-7	CASSFLGQLYEQYF
TRBV11-2	TRBJ2-7	CASSSLLDPYEQYF
TRBV5-6	TRBJ1-2	CASSWTGVNYGYTF
TRBV6-4	TRBJ2-1	CASSWGGREFDEQFF
TRBV11-2	TRBJ2-1	CASTPTGALNEQFF
TRBV19	TRBJ2-2	CAGGTGFPGELFF
TRBV7-9	TRBJ2-3	CASSPKTGGGTDTQYF